This TCR beta chain was documented in a study of CD8+ T cells in alopecia areata. Across the whole study: Treatment of the treated patients consisted of oral tofacitinib, 5 to 10 mg twice daily.

cDNA serving as the sequencing template came from extracted, reverse transcribed RNA. Data came from immunoSEQ multiplex PCR; TCRdb stores just in-frame clones and leaves some out. The table has around 180,000 clones, 64% seen once. Specified treatment: oral pan-JAK inhibitor, 5-10 mg twice daily. Lesional scalp punch biopsies and peripheral blood were collected from alopecia areata patients. Note on this clone: Its antigen is currently unknown.

Study results and limitations: Scalp clonality dropped significantly under tofacitinib, as did expanded CD8+ top-100 clones. Many expanded lesional clones persisted during tofacitinib (in both scalp and blood).

V was clipped by 6 bases and J by 7 bases, with 12 bases between them. This CDR3 has 11 residues. CDR1 and CDR2 (germline): SQVTM, ANQGSEA. The TCR sequence derives from a human donor with alopecia areata. The specimen was CD4+ T cells sorted from blood, collected at approximately week 49, from a patient treated with tofacitinib. This sequence joins TRBV29-1 and TRBJ1-2; D ambiguous. CDR3 in amino acids: CSVGKGGGYTF. DNA of the CDR3: TGCAGCGTCGGGAAAGGCGGTGGCTACACCTTC.